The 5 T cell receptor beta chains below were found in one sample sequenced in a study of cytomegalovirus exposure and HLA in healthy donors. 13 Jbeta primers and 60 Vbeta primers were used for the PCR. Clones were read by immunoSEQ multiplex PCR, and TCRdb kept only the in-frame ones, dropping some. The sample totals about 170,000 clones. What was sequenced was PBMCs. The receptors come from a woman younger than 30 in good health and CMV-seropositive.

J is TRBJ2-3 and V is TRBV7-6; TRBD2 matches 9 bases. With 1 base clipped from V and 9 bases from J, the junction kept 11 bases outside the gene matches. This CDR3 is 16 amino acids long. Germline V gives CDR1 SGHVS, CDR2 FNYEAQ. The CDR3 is CASSLVAGGPGGTQYF. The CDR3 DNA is TGTGCCAGCAGCTTAGTCGCGGGAGGGCCGGGTGGAACGCAGTATTTT.

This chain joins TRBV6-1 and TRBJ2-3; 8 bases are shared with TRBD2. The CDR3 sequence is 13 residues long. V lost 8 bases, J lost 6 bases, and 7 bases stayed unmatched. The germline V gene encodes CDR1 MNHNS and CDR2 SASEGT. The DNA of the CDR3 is TGTGCCAGCCGGGGGGGCGGAGGTGATACGCAGTATTTT. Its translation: CASRGGGGDTQYF.

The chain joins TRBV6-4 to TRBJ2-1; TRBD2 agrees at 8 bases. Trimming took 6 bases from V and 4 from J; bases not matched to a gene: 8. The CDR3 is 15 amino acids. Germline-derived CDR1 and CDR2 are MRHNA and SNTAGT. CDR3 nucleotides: TGTGCCAGCAGCCCCGGGGGGGTCTCTTACAATGAGCAGTTCTTC. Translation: CASSPGGVSYNEQFF.

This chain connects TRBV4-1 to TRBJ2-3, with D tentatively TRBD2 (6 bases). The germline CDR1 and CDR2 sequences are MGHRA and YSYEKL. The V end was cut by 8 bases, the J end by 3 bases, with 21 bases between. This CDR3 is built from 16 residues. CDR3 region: CASATTSRAQTDTQYF. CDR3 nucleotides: TGCGCCAGCGCTACAACTAGCCGGGCACAAACAGATACGCAGTATTTT.

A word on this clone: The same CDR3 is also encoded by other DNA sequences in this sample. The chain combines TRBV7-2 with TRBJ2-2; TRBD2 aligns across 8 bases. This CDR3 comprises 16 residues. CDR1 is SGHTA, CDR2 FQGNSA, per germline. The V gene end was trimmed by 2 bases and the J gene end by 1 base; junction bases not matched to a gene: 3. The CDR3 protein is CASSLRLAGNTGELFF. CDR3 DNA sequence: TGTGCCAGCAGCTTAAGGCTAGCGGGGAACACCGGGGAGCTGTTTTTT.